The clone carrying this TCR beta chain has a handful of counts. Its antigen is currently unknown. The data stem from a study of T cells in Graves' hyperthyroidism and ophthalmopathy. Patients showing uncontrolled infection, other autoimmune disease, pregnancy or lactation were ineligible. Each 10 ml fresh peripheral blood draw supplied the PBMCs. RNA transcripts yielded amplified TCR beta CDR3 regions. With the HTBI primer set, the TCR CDR3 went through a first round of RT-PCR. From the multiplex PCR reads, TCRdb called clonotypes with MiXCR, one entry per CDR3 protein. The sample records a few hundred thousand distinct CDR3 sequences, 15% to 20% being singletons. V trimming: 6 bases; J trimming: 5 bases; junction bases outside the gene matches: 8. Germline V CDR1 and CDR2: MNHNS, SASEGT. This CDR3 is built from 16 residues. Study results and limitations: By a 13 V-J model, ophthalmopathy was set apart from stable hyperthyroidism. Median prediction lead before ophthalmopathy onset was 6.5 to 7 months with the model.

The sequencing sample was made of blood. The receptor was derived from a woman aged 30 to 39 with Graves' ophthalmopathy. The genes are TRBV6-1 and TRBJ2-1, with 12 bases identical to TRBD2. The CDR3, as DNA: TGTGCCAGCAGCCGACTAGCGGGAGAATATGACAATGAGCAGTTCTTC. Residues: CASSRLAGEYDNEQFF.